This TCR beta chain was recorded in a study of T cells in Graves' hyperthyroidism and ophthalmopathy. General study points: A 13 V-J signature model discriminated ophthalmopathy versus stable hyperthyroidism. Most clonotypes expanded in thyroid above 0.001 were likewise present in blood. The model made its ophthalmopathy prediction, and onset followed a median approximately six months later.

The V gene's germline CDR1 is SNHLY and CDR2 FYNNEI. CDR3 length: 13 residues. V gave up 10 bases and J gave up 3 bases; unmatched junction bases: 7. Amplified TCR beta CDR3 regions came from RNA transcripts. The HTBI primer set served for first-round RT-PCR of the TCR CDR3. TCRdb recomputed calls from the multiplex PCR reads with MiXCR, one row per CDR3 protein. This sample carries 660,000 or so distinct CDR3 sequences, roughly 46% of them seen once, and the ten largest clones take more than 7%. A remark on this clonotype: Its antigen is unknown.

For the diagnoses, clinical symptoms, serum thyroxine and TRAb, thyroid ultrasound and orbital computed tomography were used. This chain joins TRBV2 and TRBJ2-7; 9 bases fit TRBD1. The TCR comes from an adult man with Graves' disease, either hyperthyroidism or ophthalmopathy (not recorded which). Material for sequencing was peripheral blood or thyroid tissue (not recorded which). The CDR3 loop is CANHDRGDYEQYF. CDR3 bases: TGTGCCAACCACGACAGGGGGGACTACGAGCAGTACTTC.